These 15 T cell receptor beta chains share one sample of origin, sequenced in a study of blood T cell repertoires in COVID-19. Libraries were prepared by immunoSEQ multiplex PCR; TCRdb keeps only in-frame clonotypes and omits some of them. Here the sample spans about 390,000 clones, 85% to 90% being singletons. What was sequenced was PBMCs or T cells enriched from blood (not recorded which). The receptors shown here come from a woman in her 50s who had recovered from COVID-19.

CDR3: CASSFRGRINTEAFF. For the CDR3, the DNA is TGTGCCAGCAGTTTCAGGGGGCGCATTAATACTGAAGCTTTCTTT. The genes are TRBV28 and TRBJ1-1; 8 nucleotides agree with TRBD1. CDR3 length: 15 amino acids. V lost 3 bases and J lost 5; bases outside the gene matches: 8. Germline V lookup: CDR1 MDHEN, CDR2 SYDVKM.

This clone was seen more than once but under ten times. The gene calls are TRBV9 and TRBJ2-2; D gene unclear. Germline assignment: CDR1 SGDLS and CDR2 YYNGEE. The CDR3 totals 14 residues. V was clipped by 3 bases and J by 1 base, with 7 bases between them. Here the CDR3 reads CASSADLNTGELFF. DNA for the CDR3: TGTGCCAGCAGCGCTGACTTGAACACCGGGGAGCTGTTTTTT.

The genes are TRBV4-1 and TRBJ2-5; TRBD2 matches at 9 bases. Germline-derived CDR1 and CDR2 are MGHRA and YSYEKL. Germline trimming cut 4 bases from V and 3 bases from J; bases unmatched to any gene: 6. The CDR3 covers 15 residues. The DNA of the CDR3 is TGCGCCAGCAGCCGAGACGAGCGGGGGGAAGAGACCCAGTACTTC. Its protein product is CASSRDERGEETQYF.

The chain employs TRBV5-1 and TRBJ1-3; 9 bases align to TRBD1. CDR3 length equals 20 residues. After removal of 1 base from V and 3 bases from J, the junction contained 17 bases not matched to a gene. Germline values: CDR1 SGHRS, CDR2 YFSETQ. The chain's CDR3 is CASSLRGVLDRGVFGNTIYF. CDR3 sequence (DNA): TGCGCCAGCAGCTTGAGAGGGGTTTTGGACAGGGGTGTTTTTGGAAACACCATATATTTT.

The chain recombines TRBV9 with TRBJ2-1; TRBD2 matches at 9 bases. CDR3 length equals 16 residues. V dropped 0 bases and J dropped 4; count of bases not matched to a gene: 5. Germline V CDR1 and CDR2: SGDLS, YYNGEE. CDR3 bases: TGTGCCAGCAGCGTAGCTAGCGGGGAGGGGTACAATGAGCAGTTCTTC. It codes for CASSVASGEGYNEQFF.

The sample holds one count of this clone. The J gene is TRBJ1-1, the V gene TRBV18; TRBD1 matches 8 bases. The CDR3 spans 14 residues. Looked up from germline, CDR1 is KGHSH and CDR2 is LQKENI. Trimming cost V 4 bases and J 3 bases; bases outside gene matches: 4. DNA of the CDR3: TGTGCCAGCTCACAACCGGGACAGGACACTGAAGCTTTCTTT. Its translation: CASSQPGQDTEAFF.

V usage is TRBV20-1 and J usage is TRBJ2-7, with a possible D match to TRBD1 (6 bases). The V end was cut by 3 bases, the J end by 3 bases, with 15 bases between. In germline, CDR1 is DFQATT, CDR2 SNEGSKA (reference sequence). The CDR3 extends over 14 amino acids. The CDR3 region is CSASEVADSYEQYF. For the CDR3, the DNA is TGCAGTGCTAGTGAAGTGGCGGACAGCTACGAGCAGTACTTC.

V gene TRBV28 combines with J gene TRBJ1-1; possibly TRBD1 for D (5 bases). The germline V gene has CDR1 MDHEN and CDR2 SYDVKM. The CDR3 loop spans 14 amino acids. V lost 2 bases and J lost 4, with 11 bases in between. The CDR3 loop reads CASSLGARSTEAFF. The CDR3 DNA is TGTGCCAGCAGTTTAGGGGCTCGCTCCACTGAAGCTTTCTTT. The full variable domain, its missing parts supplied by reference TRBV28 and TRBJ1-1, is DVKVTQSSRYLVKRTGEKVFLECVQDMDHENMFWYRQDPGLGLRLIYFSYDVKMKEKGDIPEGYSVSREKKERFSLILESASTNQTSMYLCASSLGARSTEAFFGQGTRLTVV.

The chain joins TRBV29-1 to TRBJ2-7, with D possibly matching TRBD1 (6 bases). Between the trimmed V and J ends, which lost 1 base and 6 bases, there was a span of 13 bases. CDR1 and CDR2 from the germline V gene are SQVTM and ANQGSEA. The CDR3 runs to 13 residues. The CDR3 DNA follows: TGCAGCGTTGAAGGTCCAGGGGCAGGCGAGCAGTACTTC. Its translation is CSVEGPGAGEQYF.

This clone came up a few times. The chain is built from TRBV4-1 and TRBJ1-5; tentative D call: TRBD1 (5 bases). CDR1 is MGHRA, CDR2 YSYEKL, per germline. The CDR3 covers 15 residues. V lost 6 bases and J lost 2, with 14 bases in between. This CDR3 is CASRSTGVGNQPQHF. The CDR3 coding sequence is TGCGCCAGCAGGTCAACAGGAGTTGGCAATCAGCCCCAGCATTTT.

This chain joins TRBV7-3 and TRBJ2-1; 11 bases match TRBD2. V trimming: 1 base; J trimming: 5 bases; junction bases outside the gene matches: 1. Germline assignment: CDR1 SGHTA and CDR2 FQGTGA. The CDR3 has 15 amino acids. CDR3 coding DNA: TGTGCCAGCAGCTTAATAGCGGGGGGGAACAATGAGCAGTTCTTC. Its protein is CASSLIAGGNNEQFF.

This clone was observed a single time. The gene calls are TRBV5-1 and TRBJ2-5, with 9 bases fitting TRBD1. CDR3 size: 17 residues. The germline CDR1 and CDR2 sequences are SGHRS and YFSETQ. The trim removed 3 bases at V and 5 bases at J, leaving 14 bases unmatched. The CDR3 nucleotides are TGCGCCAGCAGCTGGGGGTCTTCGGGGACAGGGTGGGAGACCCAGTACTTC. Its translation: CASSWGSSGTGWETQYF. The full variable domain, its missing parts supplied by reference TRBV5-1 and TRBJ2-5, is KAGVTQTPRYLIKTRGQQVTLSCSPISGHRSVSWYQQTPGQGLQFLFEYFSETQRNKGNFPGRFSGRQFSNSRSEMNVSTLELGDSALYLCASSWGSSGTGWETQYFGPGTRLLVL.

The table lists this clone with a few counts. The chain carries TRBV19 and TRBJ1-5, with D possibly TRBD1 on 6 matching bases. This CDR3 has 14 residues. The V gene's germline CDR1 is LNHDA and CDR2 SQIVND (reference sequence). V lost 5 bases and J 3 bases, leaving 11 bases between the germline ends. The CDR3 here is CASSDRNINQPQHF. The CDR3 DNA sequence: TGTGCCAGTAGTGACAGGAATATCAATCAGCCCCAGCATTTT.

The gene calls are TRBV3-1 (or the pseudogene TRBV3-2) and TRBJ1-2, with D maybe TRBD1 (6 bases). CDR3 size: 15 residues. Trimming stripped 1 base from V and 2 bases from J, with 11 bases between. Germline CDR1 LGHDT, CDR2 YNNKEL (reference sequence). The CDR3 reads CASSQATGINYGYTF. CDR3 bases: TGTGCCAGCAGCCAAGCCACAGGGATCAACTATGGCTACACCTTC.

In this sample, this clone turned up once. V gene TRBV2 combines with J gene TRBJ1-4, with D hard to call. Germline-derived CDR1 and CDR2 are SNHLY and FYNNEI. V shed 4 bases and J shed 7 bases, with 4 bases lying between them. There are 11 residues in the CDR3. CDR3: CASSVSEKLFF. The DNA of the CDR3 is TGTGCCAGCAGTGTTAGTGAAAAACTGTTTTTT.